Reported below is one T cell receptor (beta chain). No antigen is known for it. The CDR3 runs to 16 residues. The V and J ends lost 1 base and 0 bases respectively, with 10 bases between them. CDR1 and CDR2 (germline): LNHDA, SQIVND (reference sequence). The data stem from a study of cytomegalovirus exposure and HLA in healthy donors. The PCR contained 60 Vbeta and 13 Jbeta primers. Per the study methods: Unique TCR beta chains numbered around 80 million in a later analysis, with around 11 million shared. Assay: immunoSEQ multiplex PCR; the TCRdb copy retains only in-frame clones and omits some. D and trimming were read from the DNA, whereas the V and J calls and clone size are those reported in that table. The listing contains approximately 130,000 clones. Study-wide results and caveats: Researchers counted around 180 TCR beta chains as cytomegalovirus-associated.

The source material was PBMCs. The origin of this receptor is a woman aged 55-69 years in good health and CMV-seronegative. The chain is built from TRBV19 and TRBJ2-1, with D hard to call. CDR3 sequence reads: CASSIVGVASYNEQFF. For the CDR3, the DNA is TGTGCCAGTAGTATAGTGGGCGTGGCCTCCTACAATGAGCAGTTCTTC.